This T cell receptor (beta chain) was recorded in a study of CD8 T cells in ankylosing spondylitis. Libraries of TCR beta came from quantitative 5'-RACE with molecular barcodes. One entry per CDR3 protein results from TCRdb running MiXCR on the 5' RACE reads. The data show some 840,000 distinct CDR3 sequences, with approximately 12% seen just once and approximately 0.46% held by the top ten. J gave up 0 bases and V 5 bases, and 7 bases lay outside the gene matches. CDR1 SGHVS and CDR2 FNYEAQ come from the germline V gene. The CDR3 is 16 residues long. General study results and limits: Ankylosing spondylitis blood appeared to carry a characteristic TCR beta motif of roughly 8 highly homologous variants. The clones that were linked to disease were reported to be significantly enriched in matched synovial fluid samples from ankylosing spondylitis patients.

This clonotype was observed a handful of times. Its antigen is still unknown. This sequence was found in a male donor with ankylosing spondylitis. Specimen: blood, either unsorted or a sorted T cell fraction (not recorded which). This chain joins TRBV7-6 and TRBJ2-7; 10 bases fit TRBD2. CDR3: CASSASSSGSSYEQYF. CDR3 sequence (DNA): TGTGCCAGCAGCGCTTCCTCTAGCGGGAGCTCCTACGAGCAGTACTTC.